This T cell receptor (beta chain) comes out of a study of cytomegalovirus exposure and HLA in healthy donors. A note on this clone: Its antigen remains unknown.

The germline V and J ends were trimmed by 3 bases and 2 bases, with 10 bases remaining between them. The germline V gene encodes CDR1 SGHAT and CDR2 FQNNGV. The CDR3 is 14 residues long. General study points: As a later analysis showed, a missense DCLRE1C variant was linked to trimming of TCR beta V- and J-genes. The CMV antigen specificity of three CMV-associated chains was confirmed through in vitro analysis. TCR beta chains numbering more than 150 were designated cytomegalovirus-associated.

It was with 60 Vbeta and 13 Jbeta primers that the PCR ran. Source study methods: In a later analysis, around 10 million of 83 million or so unique beta chains occurred in at least two donors. This table comes from immunoSEQ multiplex PCR, and its TCRdb copy is limited to in-frame clones, with some not included. V, J and clone size are taken as reported in that table, and D and trimming were inferred from the DNA itself. The sample holds under 200,000 clones, about three quarters seen once. The receptor was isolated from a woman in her thirties or forties in good health and CMV-seropositive. The specimen was PBMCs. The rearrangement uses TRBV11-2 and TRBJ2-5; maybe TRBD1 (7 bases). This chain's CDR3 is CASSFQGGQETQYF. For the CDR3, the DNA is TGTGCCAGCAGCTTTCAGGGGGGTCAAGAGACCCAGTACTTC.